The 10 T cell receptor beta chains presented below share a single source sample, sequenced in a study of cytomegalovirus exposure and HLA in healthy donors. Primers for the PCR totalled 60 Vbeta and 13 Jbeta. Libraries were prepared by immunoSEQ multiplex PCR; TCRdb keeps only in-frame clonotypes and omits some of them. The table includes about 210,000 clones, roughly 73% detected once. Sequencing was carried out using PBMCs. Receptors were obtained from a boy between 10 and 17 years old in good health and CMV-seronegative.

The chain employs TRBV4-1 and TRBJ2-3; no firm D call. The CDR3 totals 12 residues. Trimming removed 3 bases from V and 6 bases from J, with 7 bases in between. The V gene's germline CDR1 is MGHRA and CDR2 YSYEKL. CDR3 sequence (DNA): TGCGCCAGCAGCCAGAACTTGGATACGCAGTATTTT. Its translation is CASSQNLDTQYF.

The chain employs TRBV19 and TRBJ2-7, with D maybe TRBD1 (6 bases). V gave up 5 bases and J gave up 2 bases, with 13 bases separating them. The CDR3 is 14 amino acids. Germline CDR1 is LNHDA and CDR2 is SQIVND (reference sequence). CDR3 nucleotides: TGTGCCAGTAGTTCGAGTCGGGACACCTACGAGCAGTACTTC. Translation gives CASSSSRDTYEQYF.

V and J are TRBV25-1 and TRBJ1-2; 7 nucleotides agree with TRBD1. The V segment lost 4 bases and the J segment 6 bases; nucleotides outside the gene matches: 20. Germline lookup yields CDR1 MGHDK and CDR2 SYGVNS. This CDR3 is built from 18 residues. The CDR3 protein is CASSGMGGYRGRGHGYTF. The CDR3 DNA reads TGTGCCAGCAGTGGAATGGGGGGCTACAGGGGTAGGGGTCATGGCTACACCTTC.

This chain links TRBV9 with TRBJ2-2; TRBD2 matches at 9 bases. J gave up 0 bases and V 4 bases, and 4 bases lay outside the gene matches. The germline CDR1 and CDR2 sequences are SGDLS and YYNGEE. The CDR3 runs to 16 residues. The CDR3 protein is CASSPVAGANTGELFF. The CDR3 DNA reads as TGTGCCAGCAGCCCGGTAGCGGGGGCGAACACCGGGGAGCTGTTTTTT.

This chain uses TRBV5-4 with TRBJ1-1, with TRBD1 matching over 12 bases. The CDR3 covers 17 residues. V shed 2 bases and J 4 bases; nucleotides not matched to a gene: 9. The germline gives CDR1 SGHNT, CDR2 YYREEE (reference sequence). The CDR3 coding sequence is TGTGCCAGCAGCTTTTTCGGGACAGGGGGCGCGGGCACTGAAGCTTTCTTT. Translation: CASSFFGTGGAGTEAFF.

This chain links TRBV19 with TRBJ1-5, with 7 bases that match TRBD1. Per the germline V gene, CDR1 is LNHDA and CDR2 is SQIVND (reference sequence). The CDR3 sequence is 14 residues long. J lost 7 bases, V lost 4 bases, and 7 bases had no gene match. The CDR3 sequence: CASSTDRVGQPQHF. The CDR3 bases are TGTGCCAGTAGTACCGACAGGGTAGGACAGCCCCAGCATTTT.

The gene calls are TRBV6-1 and TRBJ1-4; D is unresolved. CDR1 is MNHNS and CDR2 is SASEGT in the germline V gene. This CDR3 region has 16 residues. V lost 2 bases and J 1 base, leaving 11 bases between the germline ends. CDR3 region: CASSERSGGTNEKLFF. The DNA of the CDR3 is TGTGCCAGCAGTGAAAGGTCAGGAGGAACTAATGAAAAACTGTTTTTT.

The chain joins TRBV6-6 to TRBJ2-7; 9 bases are a match to TRBD2. The germline V gene encodes CDR1 MNHNY and CDR2 SVGAGI (reference sequence). This CDR3 region has 15 residues. Losses at the gene ends were 0 bases for V and 4 bases for J; bases not matched to a gene: 4. The CDR3 here is CASSYSRTSEYEQYF. For the CDR3, the DNA is TGTGCCAGCAGTTACTCTCGGACTAGCGAATACGAGCAGTACTTC.

CDR3 sequence (DNA): TGTGCCAGTAGTATAGCTAAGCGGAACACCGGGGAGCTGTTTTTT. This gives the protein CASSIAKRNTGELFF. The chain uses TRBV19 and TRBJ2-2; D uncertain. Germline V gives CDR1 LNHDA, CDR2 SQIVND (reference sequence). V was cut by 1 base and J by 1 base, with 7 bases left in between. CDR3 size: 15 residues.

This chain links TRBV19 with TRBJ2-3; a possible D gene is TRBD2 (6 bases). The CDR3 is 14 amino acids. Germline loops: CDR1 LNHDA, CDR2 SQIVND (reference sequence). Trimming removed 8 bases from V and 2 bases from J, with 14 bases in between. The CDR3 bases are TGTGCCAGTCGCGAGGCGGGGTTCACAGATACGCAGTATTTT. Translated, it gives CASREAGFTDTQYF.